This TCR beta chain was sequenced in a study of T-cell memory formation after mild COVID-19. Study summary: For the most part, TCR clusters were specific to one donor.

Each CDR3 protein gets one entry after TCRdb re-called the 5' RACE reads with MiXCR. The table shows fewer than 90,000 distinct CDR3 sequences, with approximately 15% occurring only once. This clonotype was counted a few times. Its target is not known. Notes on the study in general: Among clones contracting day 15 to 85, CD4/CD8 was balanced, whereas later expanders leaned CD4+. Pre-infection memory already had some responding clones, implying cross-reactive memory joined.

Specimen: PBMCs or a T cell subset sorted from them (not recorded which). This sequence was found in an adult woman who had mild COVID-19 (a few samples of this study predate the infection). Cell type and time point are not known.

The CDR3 DNA reads TGTGCCAGCAGCGCCGGACAGGGAACAGATACGCAGTATTTT. Translating it yields CASSAGQGTDTQYF. The V and J genes are TRBV7-9 and TRBJ2-3; 8 bases are shared with TRBD1. The CDR3 runs to 14 residues. The germline CDR1 and CDR2 sequences are SEHNR and FQNEAQ (reference sequence). V lost 5 bases to trimming and J lost 3 bases; unmatched junction nucleotides: 4. The full variable domain, its missing parts supplied by reference TRBV7-9 and TRBJ2-3, is DTGVSQNPRHKITKRGQNVTFRCDPISEHNRLYWYRQTLGQGPEFLTYFQNEAQLEKSRLLSDRFSAERPKGSFSTLEIQRTEQGDSAMYLCASSAGQGTDTQYFGPGTRLTVL.